These T cell receptor beta chains were read from a single sample in a study of shared clonotypes between healthy human individuals. The table came from immunoSEQ multiplex PCR; TCRdb's copy has only in-frame clones and leaves some out. The table includes about 1 million clones, 60% to 80% detected once. The specimen was memory CD4+ T cells sorted from blood. These receptors were collected from a man between 18 and 29 years old in good health. CDR3s include the opening cysteine and the closing phenylalanine or tryptophan. D genes are given only for firm matches. Clone size appears in some rows only: once, few, many, or a class for an expanded clone.

CDR3 protein: CASRPAGYNSPLHF
V gene: TRBV6-1
J gene: TRBJ1-6
D gene: .
clone size: .

CDR3 protein: CAWTLGAGGTDTQYF
V gene: TRBV30
J gene: TRBJ2-3
D gene: .
clone size: .

CDR3 protein: CASSYSEGLAKNIQYF
V gene: TRBV6-5
J gene: TRBJ2-4
D gene: .
clone size: .

CDR3 protein: CASRTGTSGRTGELFF
V gene: TRBV19
J gene: TRBJ2-2
D gene: TRBD2
clone size: .

CDR3 protein: CASSEGYSPDTQYF
V gene: TRBV2
J gene: TRBJ2-3
D gene: .
clone size: .

CDR3 protein: CASSIRGLTEAFF
V gene: TRBV27
J gene: TRBJ1-1
D gene: .
clone size: few

CDR3 protein: CASSPNEGHEQFF
V gene: TRBV11-3
J gene: TRBJ2-1
D gene: .
clone size: .

CDR3 protein: CASSLDGDNQPQHF
V gene: TRBV5-1
J gene: TRBJ1-5
D gene: .
clone size: .

CDR3 protein: CASSPPMNTEAFF
V gene: TRBV5-1
J gene: TRBJ1-1
D gene: .
clone size: .

CDR3 protein: CASSMALGPYNEQFF
V gene: TRBV19
J gene: TRBJ2-1
D gene: .
clone size: .

CDR3 protein: CASSLGQGLHNEQFF
V gene: TRBV7-2
J gene: TRBJ2-1
D gene: TRBD1
clone size: .

CDR3 protein: CARRSGGEETQYF
V gene: TRBV7-2
J gene: TRBJ2-5
D gene: TRBD2
clone size: .

CDR3 protein: CASSLAGLAGSGGELFF
V gene: TRBV5-1
J gene: TRBJ2-2
D gene: .
clone size: .

CDR3 protein: CASSLPGTDTQYF
V gene: TRBV11-2
J gene: TRBJ2-3
D gene: .
clone size: .

CDR3 protein: CASSQQGAEAFF
V gene: TRBV5-1
J gene: TRBJ1-1
D gene: .
clone size: .

CDR3 protein: CASSLEWRGVNEQFF
V gene: TRBV6-5
J gene: TRBJ2-1
D gene: .
clone size: .

CDR3 protein: CAAGGLAGKETQYF
V gene: TRBV4-2
J gene: TRBJ2-5
D gene: TRBD2
clone size: .

CDR3 protein: CASSKGGIGETQYF
V gene: TRBV7-2
J gene: TRBJ2-5
D gene: .
clone size: .

CDR3 protein: CASSEILTAFSTGELFF
V gene: TRBV6-1
J gene: TRBJ2-2
D gene: .
clone size: .

CDR3 protein: CASSPGQGATDTQYF
V gene: TRBV11-1
J gene: TRBJ2-3
D gene: TRBD1
clone size: .

CDR3 protein: CASTLALTDTQYF
V gene: TRBV5-1
J gene: TRBJ2-3
D gene: .
clone size: .

CDR3 protein: CASSQDLFRATQYF
V gene: TRBV4-3
J gene: TRBJ2-3
D gene: .
clone size: .

CDR3 protein: CASRPGLAGGTDTQYF
V gene: TRBV5-4
J gene: TRBJ2-3
D gene: TRBD2
clone size: .

CDR3 protein: CASSLRPSSYEQYF
V gene: TRBV5-5
J gene: TRBJ2-7
D gene: .
clone size: .

CDR3 protein: CASREGTGTGELFF
V gene: TRBV10-2
J gene: TRBJ2-2
D gene: .
clone size: many

CDR3 protein: CASSYSSGGQVANYGYTF
V gene: TRBV27
J gene: TRBJ1-2
D gene: .
clone size: .

CDR3 protein: CAWSAGLTF
V gene: TRBV30
J gene: TRBJ1-2
D gene: .
clone size: .